This T cell receptor beta chain derives from a study of T cell changes during pregnancy in multiple sclerosis. Losses at the gene ends were 7 bases for V and 1 base for J; bases not matched to a gene: 16. CDR1 is SGHAT and CDR2 is FQDESV in the germline V gene (reference sequence). This CDR3 region has 18 residues. Sequencing was performed with immunoSEQ multiplex PCR; in TCRdb, only in-frame clones are kept and a portion is missing. The sample yields more than 40,000 clones, 90% to 95% seen once. The TCR originated in a female donor with multiple sclerosis, enrolled in a pregnancy study. The V gene is TRBV11-1, the J gene TRBJ1-1; 9 bases align to TRBD1. The starting material was CD4+ T cells from peripheral blood mononuclear cells, obtained in the second trimester of pregnancy. CDR3 residues: CASTASRGGTGTNTEAFF. The CDR3 DNA follows: TGTGCCAGCACCGCCTCACGAGGCGGGACAGGGACGAACACTGAAGCTTTCTTT.